A selection of T cell receptor beta chains follows, all from one sample in a study of shared clonotypes between healthy human individuals. Clones were sequenced by immunoSEQ multiplex PCR, and TCRdb holds only the in-frame ones, with some missing. The profile shows about 490,000 clones, 70% to 80% of them singletons. The material sequenced was PBMCs. All receptors derive from a woman between 40 and 55 years old in good health. Some clones in this sample may be carry-over from other donors' samples. CDR3s include the opening cysteine and the closing phenylalanine or tryptophan. D genes are given only for firm matches. Size is omitted from some rows. Given values are once, few, many or a class for expanded clones.

D gene | J gene | clone size | V gene | CDR3 DNA | CDR3 protein
TRBD1 | TRBJ2-2 | NA | TRBV5-4 | TGTGCCAGCAGCTTCCGGGACAGCTACACCGGGGAGCTGTTTTTT | CASSFRDSYTGELFF
NA | TRBJ1-1 | NA | TRBV27 | TGTGCCAGCAGTTTATCCCATCTCGGTGGTGGAGGGACCACTGAAGCTTTCTTT | CASSLSHLGGGGTTEAFF
NA | TRBJ2-2 | NA | TRBV5-1 | TGCGCCAGCAGTGCGAGGACAGAACTCACCGGGGAGCTGTTTTTT | CASSARTELTGELFF
TRBD1 | TRBJ2-7 | NA | TRBV7-2 | TGTGCCAGCACCGCGGACAGGGTTTCGTACGAGCAGTACTTC | CASTADRVSYEQYF
NA | TRBJ1-5 | NA | TRBV10-2 | TGCGCCAGCAGTGAAACCCCTCCCCAGCCCCAGCATTTT | CASSETPPQPQHF
NA | TRBJ1-4 | few | TRBV6-5 | TGTGCCAGCAGTTACTCGGAAACAACTAATGAAAAACTGTTTTTT | CASSYSETTNEKLFF
TRBD2 | TRBJ2-1 | few | TRBV28 | TGTGCCAGCAGCGAACTAGCGGGAGGGTACAGTGAGCAGTTCTTC | CASSELAGGYSEQFF
NA | TRBJ1-5 | NA | TRBV28 | TGTGCCAGCGGGGTCTTCAATCAGCCCCAGCATTTT | CASGVFNQPQHF
NA | TRBJ2-2 | NA | TRBV15 | TGTGCCACCAGCATATACACCGGGGAGCTGTTTTTT | CATSIYTGELFF
NA | TRBJ2-3 | NA | TRBV7-9 | TGTGCCAGCAGCTTAGTCGTCGGAAGTTCCCAAAGAAGAGCAGATACGCAGTATTTT | CASSLVVGSSQRRADTQYF
TRBD2 | TRBJ2-5 | NA | TRBV11-3 | TGTGCCAGCAGCTTAGGGTCTAGCGGGCCGAAACAAGAGACCCAGTACTTC | CASSLGSSGPKQETQYF
TRBD1 | TRBJ2-3 | NA | TRBV5-1 | TGCGCCAGCAGCTTGCAGGGGGACACAGATACGCAGTATTTT | CASSLQGDTDTQYF
TRBD2 | TRBJ2-5 | few | TRBV27 | TGTGCCAGCAGTTACGGGACTAGCGGGAGGGAGACCCAGTACTTC | CASSYGTSGRETQYF
NA | TRBJ2-3 | few | TRBV14 | TGTGCCAGCAGCCTCGGGCCTCGGCGCGGGGGCCGGGTCGTGGATACGCAGTATTTT | CASSLGPRRGGRVVDTQYF
NA | TRBJ1-2 | few | TRBV4-2 | TGTGCCAGCAGCCAAGATCCGGGGGCGGTCTATGGCTACACCTTC | CASSQDPGAVYGYTF
NA | TRBJ2-3 | once | TRBV11-2 | TGTGCCAGCAGCTTACAACTAGTAAATACGCAGTATTTT | CASSLQLVNTQYF
NA | TRBJ2-5 | many | TRBV2 | TGTGCCAGCTCTGCCAATACAGGGATGAACGGAGAGACCCAGTACTTC | CASSANTGMNGETQYF
NA | TRBJ2-7 | NA | TRBV2 | TGTGCCAGCAGGGGGCAAACACCCTACGAGCAGTACTTC | CASRGQTPYEQYF
NA | TRBJ1-1 | NA | TRBV18 | TGTGCCAGCTCACCACGCTTGGGGGACACTGAAGCTTTCTTT | CASSPRLGDTEAFF
NA | TRBJ1-2 | NA | TRBV7-9 | TGTGCCAGCAGTAGGGTTGACTATGGCTACACCTTC | CASSRVDYGYTF
TRBD1 | TRBJ1-3 | NA | TRBV7-2 | TGTGCCAGCAGCTCGGGACAGGGGGGAGGAAACACCATATATTTT | CASSSGQGGGNTIYF
NA | TRBJ2-7 | NA | TRBV7-9 | TGTGCCAGCAGCTTGATTCCGCCGGGACTGACAAATTACGAGCAGTACTTC | CASSLIPPGLTNYEQYF
TRBD1 | TRBJ2-3 | NA | TRBV28 | TGTGCCACCATGGGACAGGCCCTGGGAGATACGCAGTATTTT | CATMGQALGDTQYF
NA | TRBJ1-5 | NA | TRBV7-8 | TGTGCCAGCAGCTTATTTAACAGATTGGATCAGCCCCAGCATTTT | CASSLFNRLDQPQHF
NA | TRBJ2-7 | NA | TRBV11-2 | TGTGCCAGCAGCTTAGAGTTCCCGGGAGAGCAGTACTTC | CASSLEFPGEQYF
TRBD2 | TRBJ2-3 | NA | TRBV6-1 | TGTGCCAGCAGTGGCGGCGGGAGGGCAGATACGCAGTATTTT | CASSGGGRADTQYF
NA | TRBJ2-2 | NA | TRBV7-3 | TGTGCCAGCAGCTTAAACCTTGGATCCCGGGAGCTGTTTTTT | CASSLNLGSRELFF
TRBD1 | TRBJ2-7 | once | TRBV5-1 | TGCGCCAGCAGCTTTAGGACAGGTCCCTACGAGCAGTACTTC | CASSFRTGPYEQYF
TRBD1 | TRBJ1-1 | NA | TRBV18 | TGTGCCAGCTCTCCGCAGGGGGCGAGGACTGAAGCTTTCTTT | CASSPQGARTEAFF
NA | TRBJ2-3 | NA | TRBV4-1 | TGCGCCAGCAGCCATGGCGGACCTTTTGTCACAGATACGCAGTATTTT | CASSHGGPFVTDTQYF
TRBD1 | TRBJ1-2 | NA | TRBV11-2 | TGTGCCAGCACCCCGACAGGGGACTTCTATGGCTACACCTTC | CASTPTGDFYGYTF
NA | TRBJ2-7 | NA | TRBV6-5 | TGTGCCAGCTATCCCCCGGCCGCCCCGTACGAGCAGTACTTC | CASYPPAAPYEQYF
NA | TRBJ1-1 | NA | TRBV5-4 | TGTGCCAATAACACTGAAGCTTTCTTT | CANNTEAFF
NA | TRBJ2-2 | NA | TRBV28 | TGTGCCAGCAGTGCCACTACTATGAACACCGGGGAGCTGTTTTTT | CASSATTMNTGELFF
TRBD1 | TRBJ1-5 | NA | TRBV2 | TGTGCCAGCAGCGCCGGCACAGGGGGACAGCCCCAGCATTTT | CASSAGTGGQPQHF
NA | TRBJ2-7 | NA | TRBV6-6 | TGTGCCAGCAGCGGACAGTTAGGAACCTACGAGCAGTACTTC | CASSGQLGTYEQYF
TRBD2 | TRBJ2-3 | NA | TRBV28 | TGTGCCAGCAGATCACGGGGGGAGGGCACAGATACGCAGTATTTT | CASRSRGEGTDTQYF